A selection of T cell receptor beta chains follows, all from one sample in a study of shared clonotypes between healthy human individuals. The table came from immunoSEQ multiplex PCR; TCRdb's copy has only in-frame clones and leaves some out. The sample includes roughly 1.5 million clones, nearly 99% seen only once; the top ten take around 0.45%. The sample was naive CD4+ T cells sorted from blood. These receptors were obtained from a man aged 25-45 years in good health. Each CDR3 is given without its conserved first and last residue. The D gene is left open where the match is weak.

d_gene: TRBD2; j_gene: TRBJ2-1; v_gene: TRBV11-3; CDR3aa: ASNITGGYNEQF
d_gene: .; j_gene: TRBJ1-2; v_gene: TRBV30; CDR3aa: AWMAGAGYT
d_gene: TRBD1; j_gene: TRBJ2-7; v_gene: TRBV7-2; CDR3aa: ASSLAGTGVYEQY
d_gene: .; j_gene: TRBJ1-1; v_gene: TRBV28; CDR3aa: ASSLSRLRGTEAF
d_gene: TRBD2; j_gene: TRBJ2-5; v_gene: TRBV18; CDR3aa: ASSRPSGSLETQY
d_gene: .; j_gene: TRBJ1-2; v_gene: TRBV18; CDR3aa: ASSPGAASYYGYT
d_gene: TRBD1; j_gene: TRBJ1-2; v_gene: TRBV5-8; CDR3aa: ASSKLDRADGYT
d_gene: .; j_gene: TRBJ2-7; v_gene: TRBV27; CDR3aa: ASSFPRRGRVGEQY
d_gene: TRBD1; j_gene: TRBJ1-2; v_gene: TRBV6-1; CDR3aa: ASSEAEEQGAPHYGYT
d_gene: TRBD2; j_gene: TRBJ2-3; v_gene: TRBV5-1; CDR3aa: ASSLRLAEGTDTQY
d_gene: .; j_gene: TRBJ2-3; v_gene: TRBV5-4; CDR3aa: ASSFLGPADTQY
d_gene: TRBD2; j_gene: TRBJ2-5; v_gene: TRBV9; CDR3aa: ASSPPSGRLQY
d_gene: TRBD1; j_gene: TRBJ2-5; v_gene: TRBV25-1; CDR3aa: ASSERDSQETQY
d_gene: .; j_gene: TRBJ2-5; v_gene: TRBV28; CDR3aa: ASRPSGRDQETQY
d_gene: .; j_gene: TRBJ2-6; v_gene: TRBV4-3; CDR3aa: ASSTGASGANVLT
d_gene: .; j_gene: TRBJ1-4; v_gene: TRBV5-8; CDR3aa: ASSIGRTNEKLF
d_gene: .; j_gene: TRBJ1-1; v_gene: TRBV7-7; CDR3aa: ASSLGVDTEAF
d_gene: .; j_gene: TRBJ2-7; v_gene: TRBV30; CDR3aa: AWRGFYEQY
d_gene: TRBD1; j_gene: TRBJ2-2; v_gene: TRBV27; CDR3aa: ASSLLSVGQGRTGELF
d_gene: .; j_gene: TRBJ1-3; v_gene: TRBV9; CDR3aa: ASSTSAGNTIY
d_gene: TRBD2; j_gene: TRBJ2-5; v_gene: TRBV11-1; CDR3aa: ASSAGTWGGQETQY
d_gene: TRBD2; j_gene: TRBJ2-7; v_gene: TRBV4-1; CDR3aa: ASSPTTGTSNSYEQY
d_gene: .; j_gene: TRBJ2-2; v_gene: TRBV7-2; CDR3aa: ASSVGGGGELF
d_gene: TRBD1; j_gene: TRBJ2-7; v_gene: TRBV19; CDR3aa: ASSATGTGRPAEQY
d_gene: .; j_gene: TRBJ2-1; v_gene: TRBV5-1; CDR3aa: ASSLAQSSYNEQF
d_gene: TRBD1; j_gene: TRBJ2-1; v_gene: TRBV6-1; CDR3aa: ASRVTGDNEQF
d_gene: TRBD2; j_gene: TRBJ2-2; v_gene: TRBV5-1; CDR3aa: ASSLQASGRNTGELF
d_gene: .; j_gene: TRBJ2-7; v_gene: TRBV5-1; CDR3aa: ASSLTGGEDEQY
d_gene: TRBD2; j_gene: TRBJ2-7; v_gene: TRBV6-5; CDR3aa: ASRYSGSSHEQY
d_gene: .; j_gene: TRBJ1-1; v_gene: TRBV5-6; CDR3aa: ASSSRPANTEAF
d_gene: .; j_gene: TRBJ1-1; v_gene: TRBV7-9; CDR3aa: ASSLEGNTEAF
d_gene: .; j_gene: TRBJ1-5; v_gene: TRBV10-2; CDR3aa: ASGSSNQPQH
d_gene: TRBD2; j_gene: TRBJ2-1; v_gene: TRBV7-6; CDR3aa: ASSSGLAKNEQF
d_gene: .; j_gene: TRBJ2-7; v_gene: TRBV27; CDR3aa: ASSLLTSSYEQY
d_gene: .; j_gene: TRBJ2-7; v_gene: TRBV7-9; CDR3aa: ASSPRDFYEQY
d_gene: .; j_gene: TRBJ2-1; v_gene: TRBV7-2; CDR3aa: ASSLRGTAYNEQF
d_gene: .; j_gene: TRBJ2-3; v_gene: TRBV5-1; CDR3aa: ASSLGQGPSTDTQY